The present T cell receptor (beta chain) was sequenced within a study of neoadjuvant anti-PD-1 for oral cavity cancer. Across the study: Patients mostly received three to four biweekly nivolumab doses at 3 mg/kg before surgery. Patients without progression got a fourth dose around day 43.

TCRdb's table, derived via immunoSEQ multiplex PCR, lists solely in-frame clones and lacks some. The repertoire holds 70,000 to 95,000 clones, less than 85% seen once, with roughly 3% in the top ten. This clone came up a few times. This clonotype was sampled from a person aged 35 to 85 with oral cavity squamous cell carcinoma. The sequencing here drew on PBMCs, taken before nivolumab (anti-PD-1) treatment.

The DNA for the CDR3 is TGCAGCGTCGGGGAAAGCGGTATTTACGAGCAGTACTTC. Its translation: CSVGESGIYEQYF. The chain links TRBV29-1 to TRBJ2-7; D perhaps matches TRBD2 (5 bases). Germline V gene data show CDR1 as SQVTM and CDR2 as ANQGSEA. V was trimmed by 6 bases and J by 4 bases, leaving 16 bases between them. The CDR3 length is 13 residues.